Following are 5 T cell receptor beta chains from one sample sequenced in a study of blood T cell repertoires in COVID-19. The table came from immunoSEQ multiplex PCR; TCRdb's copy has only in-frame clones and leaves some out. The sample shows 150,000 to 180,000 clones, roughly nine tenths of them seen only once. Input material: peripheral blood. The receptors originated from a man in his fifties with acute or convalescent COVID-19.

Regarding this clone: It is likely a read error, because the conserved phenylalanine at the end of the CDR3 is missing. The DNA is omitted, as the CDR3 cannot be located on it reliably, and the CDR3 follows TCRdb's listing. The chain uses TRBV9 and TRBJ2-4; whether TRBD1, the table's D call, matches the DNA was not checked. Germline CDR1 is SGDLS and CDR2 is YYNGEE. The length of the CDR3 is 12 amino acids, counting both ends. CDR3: CASSAQGGTEGL.

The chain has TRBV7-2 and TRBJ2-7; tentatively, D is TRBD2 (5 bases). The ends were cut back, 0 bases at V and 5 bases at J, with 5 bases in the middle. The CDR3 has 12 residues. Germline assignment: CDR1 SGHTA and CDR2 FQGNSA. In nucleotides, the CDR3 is TGTGCCAGCAGCTTAGCCGGGGACGAGCAGTACTTC. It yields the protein CASSLAGDEQYF.

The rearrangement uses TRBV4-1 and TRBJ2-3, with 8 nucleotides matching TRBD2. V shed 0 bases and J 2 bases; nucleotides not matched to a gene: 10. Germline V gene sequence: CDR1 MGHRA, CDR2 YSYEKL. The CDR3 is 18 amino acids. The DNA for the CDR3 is TGCGCCAGCAGCCAAGATTGGGTCGGGAGGGTAACCACAGATACGCAGTATTTT. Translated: CASSQDWVGRVTTDTQYF.

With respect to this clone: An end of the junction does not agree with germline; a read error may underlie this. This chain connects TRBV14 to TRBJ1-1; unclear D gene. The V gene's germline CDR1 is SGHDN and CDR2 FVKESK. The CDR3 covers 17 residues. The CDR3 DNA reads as TGTGCCAGCAGCAAAGACATTGGAAACAGCCTTAACACTGAAGCTTTCTTT. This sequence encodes CASSKDIGNSLNTEAFF.

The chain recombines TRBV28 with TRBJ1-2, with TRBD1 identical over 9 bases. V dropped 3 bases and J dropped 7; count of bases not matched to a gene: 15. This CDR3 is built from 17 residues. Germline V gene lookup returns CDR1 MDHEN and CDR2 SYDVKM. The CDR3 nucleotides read TGTGCCAGCAGTTTGAATTTTCCTGGACAGGGGATGAGTGGCTACACCTTC. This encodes CASSLNFPGQGMSGYTF.